A single T cell receptor (beta chain) is shown here with its context. CDR1 SGHNT and CDR2 YYREEE come from the germline V gene (reference sequence). After removal of 0 bases from V and 7 bases from J, the junction contained 0 bases not matched to a gene. This CDR3 spans 12 amino acids. Under the authors' procedure: Nucleated cell number was recorded as an estimate derived from reference gene primer amplification. The data were produced by immunoSEQ multiplex PCR, yet TCRdb's version contains in-frame clones alone and is incomplete. V and J calls and clone size follow that table, whereas D and trimming were derived from the DNA. This table holds about 380,000 clones, approximately 77% found once. This specimen belongs to a study of blood T cell repertoires in COVID-19. Study summary: Samples of COVID-19 (acute and convalescent) were obtained from the United States, Italy and Spain. Nucleic acid was either cDNA or gDNA, and it came from T cells, B-cell-depleted T cells, or PBMCs.

The V gene is TRBV5-4, the J gene TRBJ1-1, with 7 bases matching TRBD1. The TCR comes from a human donor with acute or convalescent COVID-19. The donor label of this sample is uncertain. Sequenced: peripheral blood. In DNA form, the CDR3 reads TGTGCCAGCAGCTTGGGACAGGGTGAAGCTTTCTTT. It yields the protein CASSLGQGEAFF.